This T cell receptor beta chain originates from a study of blood T cell repertoires in COVID-19. Study in general: Collection of acute and convalescent COVID-19 samples took place in the United States, Italy and Spain. Nucleic acid was either cDNA or gDNA, and it came from T cells, B-cell-depleted T cells, or PBMCs.

In the original analysis: Nucleated cell number was recorded as an estimate derived from reference gene primer amplification. Sequenced by immunoSEQ multiplex PCR; TCRdb stores in-frame clones only, minus some. That table is the source of V, J and clone size, and D and trimming were worked out from the DNA. The repertoire holds around 260,000 clones, with around 90% as singletons. This clone was seen only once. Germline CDR1 reads SGHNT; CDR2 reads YYREEE (reference sequence). CDR3 length equals 16 residues. V gave up 4 bases and J gave up 8 bases; unmatched junction bases: 12. What was sequenced was peripheral blood. The sequence was collected from a woman aged 35 to 49 who had recovered from COVID-19. The chain has TRBV5-4 and TRBJ2-1; 10 bases match TRBD2. CDR3: CASSPGPAGGPDEQFF. The CDR3 bases are TGTGCCAGCAGCCCCGGTCCAGCGGGAGGGCCCGATGAGCAGTTCTTC.